These 22 T cell receptor beta chains were all obtained from the same sample, sequenced in a study of cytomegalovirus exposure and HLA in healthy donors. Repertoires were generated with immunoSEQ multiplex PCR, while TCRdb's copy carries only in-frame clones and drops some. The sample holds approximately 160,000 clones, 91% seen once. Input material: PBMCs. The receptor set was obtained from a woman between 18 and 29 years old in good health and CMV-seropositive.

Only one count was recorded for this clone. V is TRBV18 and J is TRBJ2-7; 9 bases are shared with TRBD1. The V gene's germline CDR1 is KGHSH and CDR2 LQKENI. Trimming removed 3 bases from V and 1 base from J; junction bases left unmatched: 19. The CDR3 runs 20 residues. The CDR3 DNA sequence: TGTGCCAGCTCACCGCTCTTCTCTGAGGACAGGGGAGATCAATCCTACGAGCAGTACTTC. Its protein is CASSPLFSEDRGDQSYEQYF.

This clone was counted once. This chain links TRBV7-2 with TRBJ2-1; 11 nucleotides line up with TRBD2. The trim removed 2 bases at V and 3 bases at J, leaving 3 bases unmatched. The CDR3 spans 16 residues. Germline loops: CDR1 SGHTA, CDR2 FQGNSA. The CDR3 sequence: CASSLSGTSGYNEQFF. In DNA, the CDR3 is TGTGCCAGCAGCTTATCCGGGACTAGCGGCTACAATGAGCAGTTCTTC. Using reference TRBV7-2 and TRBJ2-1 for the parts outside the CDR3, the full variable domain is GAGVSQSPSNKVTEKGKDVELRCDPISGHTALYWYRQSLGQGLEFLIYFQGNSAPDKSGLPSDRFSAERTGGSVSTLTIQRTQQEDSAVYLCASSLSGTSGYNEQFFGPGTRLTVL.

For this clone: An end of the junction does not agree with germline; a read error may underlie this. The rearrangement links TRBV4-1 to TRBJ2-5, with a weak D call TRBD2 (5 bases). Germline CDR1 is MGHRA and CDR2 is YSYEKL. The CDR3 is 15 amino acids. The CDR3 protein is CASSPRGGYQETQYF. CDR3 nucleotide sequence: TGCGCCAGCAGCCCCAGAGGCGGGTACCAGGAGACCCAGTACTTC.

The CDR3 nucleotides are TGCGCCAGCAGAGATGAGGTTACCACAGATACGCAGTATTTT. Its translation is CASRDEVTTDTQYF. This rearrangement joins TRBV5-1 to TRBJ2-3; D call uncertain. The V end was cut by 5 bases, the J end by 2 bases, with 12 bases between. Looked up from germline, CDR1 is SGHRS and CDR2 is YFSETQ. There are 14 residues in the CDR3.

This chain uses TRBV11-2 with TRBJ2-1, with 9 bases matching TRBD2. The CDR3 length is 16 residues. The V and J ends lost 1 base and 8 bases, in that order; junction bases with no gene match: 9. Germline-derived CDR1 and CDR2 are SGHAT and FQNNGV. The CDR3 sequence: CASSLGWLAGKDEQFF. The DNA of the CDR3 is TGTGCCAGCAGCTTAGGGTGGCTAGCGGGAAAGGATGAGCAGTTCTTC.

The V gene is TRBV29-1, the J gene TRBJ1-1; TRBD1 matches at 7 bases. The CDR3 covers 12 residues. Per the germline V gene, CDR1 is SQVTM and CDR2 is ANQGSEA. Trimming at V came to 4 bases and at J to 4 bases, leaving 3 bases not matched to a gene. The CDR3 bases are TGCAGCGTTGGAGAGGGGGCCACTGAAGCTTTCTTT. Its protein is CSVGEGATEAFF.

V gene TRBV12-5 combines with J gene TRBJ2-1; possible D gene TRBD1, 6 bases. This CDR3 has 13 residues. The V gene lost 2 bases and the J gene lost 8 bases, with 10 bases spanning the gap. CDR1 is LGHNT and CDR2 is FRNRAP in the germline V gene. The CDR3 is CASGLQGSDEQFF. The CDR3, as DNA: TGTGCTAGTGGTTTGCAGGGGAGCGATGAGCAGTTCTTC.

The rearrangement uses TRBV28 and TRBJ2-3; tentative D call: TRBD2 (5 bases). Germline V gives CDR1 MDHEN, CDR2 SYDVKM. The V and J ends lost 6 bases and 0 bases respectively, with 16 bases between them. CDR3 length equals 16 residues. The chain's CDR3 is CASSLDSSPSTDTQYF. The CDR3 DNA reads as TGTGCCAGCAGCCTGGACTCCAGCCCTAGCACAGATACGCAGTATTTT.

The rearrangement links TRBV4-1 to TRBJ1-2; D might be TRBD1 (6 bases). The germline V gene has CDR1 MGHRA and CDR2 YSYEKL. The CDR3 is made up of 16 amino acids. Between the trimmed V and J ends, which lost 2 bases and 0 bases, there was a span of 13 bases. This CDR3 reads CASSQRTEGANYGYTF. CDR3 in DNA: TGCGCCAGCAGCCAAAGGACAGAAGGGGCTAACTATGGCTACACCTTC.

The V call is TRBV5-1, the J call TRBJ2-1; 7 bases line up with TRBD1. V shed 1 base, J shed 3 bases, and the junction held 4 bases outside the gene matches. The germline V gene has CDR1 SGHRS and CDR2 YFSETQ. The length of the CDR3 is 15 residues. Here the CDR3 DNA reads TGCGCCAGCAGCTTGAAGGGGGCCGGCTACAATGAGCAGTTCTTC. It encodes CASSLKGAGYNEQFF.

V gene TRBV11-2 combines with J gene TRBJ1-2; D uncertain. Per the germline V gene, CDR1 is SGHAT and CDR2 is FQNNGV. The CDR3 is made up of 13 amino acids. Deletions cut 2 bases from V and 4 bases from J, with 8 bases between. The CDR3 DNA is TGTGCCAGCAGCTTACCCGGGATCTATGGCTACACCTTC. It encodes CASSLPGIYGYTF.

The CDR3 DNA reads as TGTGCCAGCAGCGCAGGGTCAGCGCGGGAGCAGTACTTC. The encoded protein is CASSAGSAREQYF. The chain recombines TRBV7-6 with TRBJ2-7; TRBD1 might be the D (5 bases). This CDR3 contains 13 residues. Trimming cost V 5 bases and J 7 bases, with 15 bases left between them. Germline V gives CDR1 SGHVS, CDR2 FNYEAQ. Based on the CDR3 plus reference TRBV7-6 and TRBJ2-7, the full variable domain is GAGVSQSPRYKVTKRGQDVALRCDPISGHVSLYWYRQALGQGPEFLTYFNYEAQQDKSGLPNDRFSAERPEGSISTLTIQRTEQRDSAMYRCASSAGSAREQYFGPGTRLTVT.

The V gene is TRBV4-1, the J gene TRBJ2-3, with 8 bases that match TRBD2. Losses at the gene ends were 1 base for V and 5 bases for J; bases not matched to a gene: 8. CDR1 MGHRA and CDR2 YSYEKL come from the germline V gene. There are 16 residues in the CDR3. CDR3: CASSQGRGAGEDTQYF. CDR3 DNA sequence: TGCGCCAGCAGCCAAGGGAGGGGAGCGGGGGAAGATACGCAGTATTTT.

The rearrangement links TRBV6-1 to TRBJ2-7; 11 positions agree with TRBD2. Germline loops: CDR1 MNHNS, CDR2 SASEGT. The CDR3 length is 16 residues. The J segment lost 1 base and the V segment lost 4 bases, leaving 6 bases of the junction unmatched. The CDR3 DNA reads as TGTGCCAGCAGTGTTAGCGGGGGGGCAGGGTCCTACGAGCAGTACTTC. This encodes CASSVSGGAGSYEQYF.

The J gene is TRBJ2-7, the V gene TRBV7-2; 8 bases agree with TRBD1. This CDR3 region has 14 residues. Germline V gene data show CDR1 as SGHTA and CDR2 as FQGNSA. Trimming at V came to 7 bases and at J to 2 bases, leaving 7 bases not matched to a gene. CDR3 coding DNA: TGTGCCAGCACCCGTGGGACAGGAGCCTACGAGCAGTACTTC. Translated, it gives CASTRGTGAYEQYF. Full variable domain (remainder filled in from reference TRBV7-2 and TRBJ2-7): GAGVSQSPSNKVTEKGKDVELRCDPISGHTALYWYRQSLGQGLEFLIYFQGNSAPDKSGLPSDRFSAERTGGSVSTLTIQRTQQEDSAVYLCASTRGTGAYEQYFGPGTRLTVT.

The chain recombines TRBV28 with TRBJ2-1; D is possibly TRBD1 (5 bases). V was cut by 10 bases and J by 9 bases, with 13 bases left in between. This CDR3 spans 11 amino acids. CDR1 and CDR2 from the germline V gene are MDHEN and SYDVKM. CDR3 DNA: TGTGCCACCCGGCAGGGTCTTGAGCAGTTCTTC. Its translation is CATRQGLEQFF.

The V and J genes are TRBV28 and TRBJ2-2; a possible D gene is TRBD2 (5 bases). Germline CDR1 is MDHEN and CDR2 is SYDVKM. The CDR3 extends over 11 amino acids. V shed 8 bases and J shed 8 bases, with 9 bases lying between them. The CDR3 nucleotides are TGTGCCAGCGGTTCGGGGGGGGAGCTGTTTTTT. Residues: CASGSGGELFF.

In nucleotides, the CDR3 is TGTGCCAGCAGTGGAGTTGGACTAGCGGGGGGACTGGGAGAGACCCAGTACTTC. Its protein product is CASSGVGLAGGLGETQYF. V and J are TRBV2 and TRBJ2-5, with 14 bases that match TRBD2. J was trimmed by 4 bases and V by 4 bases; bases with no gene match: 11. This CDR3 is 18 amino acids long. CDR1 SNHLY and CDR2 FYNNEI come from the germline V gene.

The chain uses TRBV5-1 and TRBJ2-3; 16 bases are shared with TRBD2. Germline V lookup: CDR1 SGHRS, CDR2 YFSETQ. J lost 0 bases, V lost 1 base, and 5 bases had no gene match. The CDR3 loop spans 19 amino acids. CDR3 nucleotides: TGCGCCAGCAGCTTGCAGGGGACTAGCGGGAGGGGTAGCACAGATACGCAGTATTTT. It translates to CASSLQGTSGRGSTDTQYF.

The V gene is TRBV19, the J gene TRBJ2-2, with TRBD1 as a possible D gene (5 bases). V lost 5 bases and J lost 0, with 10 bases in between. CDR1 and CDR2 from the germline V gene are LNHDA and SQIVND (reference sequence). The CDR3 totals 15 residues. The CDR3: CASSVRDPNTGELFF. The CDR3 nucleotides are TGTGCCAGTAGTGTCAGGGATCCGAACACCGGGGAGCTGTTTTTT.

This chain joins TRBV29-1 and TRBJ2-2; maybe TRBD1 (5 bases). The CDR3 covers 13 residues. Per germline, CDR1 SQVTM and CDR2 ANQGSEA. Trimming cost V 8 bases and J 0 bases, with 10 bases left between them. The CDR3 region is CSFREANTGELFF. Here the CDR3 DNA reads TGCAGCTTCAGGGAAGCGAACACCGGGGAGCTGTTTTTT.

The V gene is TRBV28, the J gene TRBJ2-3; 8 nucleotides line up with TRBD2. The CDR3 runs 16 residues. Trimming cost V 5 bases and J 3 bases; bases outside gene matches: 10. Germline CDR1 is MDHEN and CDR2 is SYDVKM. CDR3 nucleotide sequence: TGTGCCAGCAGTAGACTCCGGGAGGGCCTGACAGATACGCAGTATTTT. Its translation is CASSRLREGLTDTQYF.